This TCR beta chain stems from a study of identical twins. In this sample, this clonotype turned up a few times. The target antigen is unknown. Whole-study findings and limits: Cross-sectional statistics, not tracking of the same donors, supported the conclusions. Within cord blood, abundant beta clonotypes carried fewer insertions, but memory repertoires showed no such trend.

TCRdb reanalysed the 5' RACE reads using MiXCR and keeps one entry per CDR3 protein. The sample has about 520,000 distinct CDR3 sequences, roughly a fifth seen once. Trimming took off 8 bases at V and 0 bases at J, with 11 bases between the two ends. The length of the CDR3 is 13 residues. The germline CDR1 and CDR2 sequences are SGHVS and FQNEAQ. A further study also used this sample, focusing on T cells expressing NK-cell markers.

This receptor was identified in a woman under 30 in good health. The V gene is TRBV7-8, the J gene TRBJ2-7; no clear D gene. Material: CD4+ T cells sorted from blood. The CDR3 sequence is CASLAEDSYEQYF. The CDR3 region has the DNA TGTGCCAGCCTGGCGGAAGACTCCTACGAGCAGTACTTC. The full variable domain, in which reference TRBV7-8 and TRBJ2-7 provide the parts outside the CDR3, is GAGVSQSPRYKVAKRGQDVALRCDPISGHVSLFWYQQALGQGPEFLTYFQNEAQLDKSGLPSDRFFAERPEGSVSTLKIQRTQQEDSAVYLCASLAEDSYEQYFGPGTRLTVT.